The TCR beta chain described here comes from a study of shared clonotypes between healthy human individuals (dated by TCRdb to about 2020). Regarding the research as a whole: Three men and a couple of women, aged 18 to 49 years, made up the cohort. For each donor, CD4 naive and CD4 memory were each run on three plates, CD8 naive on two plates, and CD8 memory on one plate. To increase sequencing depth and limit assay-specific biases, TCR repertoire library preparation and sequencing were carried out by different laboratories using diverse techniques. Between about 0.8 and 9 billion PBMCs per donor were obtained by leukapheresis. To estimate repertoire size and how much clonotype sharing occurs between individuals, the study deeply sequenced the blood TCR repertoires of 5 or 6 healthy adults.

This clone has just one count. Its antigen remains unidentified. No clone much larger than this one lies a single base away; base qualities are absent. Taken from the germline V gene, the CDR1 and CDR2 loops are SGDLS and YYNGEE. The V end gives up 3 bases and the J end 7 bases, leaving 9 bases in the junction not matched to a gene. The CDR3 contains 15 residues, cysteine and phenylalanine counted. Just the 45-base CDR3 DNA is kept, in frame starting at base 1. For the CD8 naive samples, CD45RO-negative cells were positively selected for CCR7, yielding a CD45RA+CCR7+ population from which TemRA cells were excluded. Healthy HIV-negative adults with no recently reported acute infections or vaccinations were included as donors. Only Caucasian adults living in Nashville, Tennessee, USA were represented among the donors. Blood was obtained by leukapheresis, after which PBMCs were separated by Ficoll-Histopaque density gradient centrifugation and cryopreserved in liquid nitrogen vapor phase. Analytical flow cytometry was used to check the purity and quantity of every magnetically sorted T cell population. Genomic DNA was isolated from every sorted fraction and measured by UV absorbance on a Nanodrop 2000c.

The research as a whole found: Higher generation probabilities were observed for clonotypes shared by all four sorted-subset donors than for non-shared clonotypes. Incomplete sequencing was indicated by rarefaction of sorted-subset datasets, despite the large sequencing depth. When a few donors were compared, the shared fraction of clonotypes was roughly 5% for naive CD4, 3.5% to 4% for naive CD8, roughly 2.3% for memory CD4, and 0.35% to 0.5% for memory CD8. Naive subsets generally had larger estimated clonotype richness than memory subsets did. Based on pairwise subsampling, the degree of clonotype sharing among donors was expected to be affected by sequencing depth. The genetic and exposure-history diversity represented was limited by the small number of donors. Sampling was limited to blood, and TCR repertoires in tissue likely differ from TCR repertoires in blood.

TCR CDR3 regions were amplified from genomic DNA by multiplex PCR using the deep immunoSEQ assay. Extracted genomic DNA from each cell subset was distributed evenly across all wells of several immunoSEQ 96-well plates, and each plate was treated as a replicate. For sorted subsets, about 200 ng genomic DNA, equal to about 30,000 T cell genomes, was loaded into each replicate PCR. The purified libraries were quantified using a Qubit 3.0 fluorometer, sized with a Bioanalyzer 2100, and then quantified again using the KAPA Library Quantification kit. Every immunoSEQ 96-well plate was sequenced on a separate single-read 150-cycle Illumina NextSeq 550 flow cell. For the original study's pipeline: Because the immunoSEQ output held only junctional sequences and lacked quality scores, the filtering could not match the filtering applied to full-length reads. Sequences were annotated with PyIR, a Python wrapper for IgBLAST v1.9, using IMGT germline references to assign V/J genes and CDR3. Reads with weak V/J assignments (E-value above 1e-6), missing CDR3, stop codons, out-of-frame junctions, or ambiguous translated residues were removed. V3J clonotypes were defined by identical inferred V gene, J gene, and CDR3 amino acid sequence. Percentage overlap between repertoires was calculated by dividing the number of shared unique clonotypes by the size of the smaller repertoire. RTK rarefaction, the Chao1 estimator, and Recon v2.1 estimates of unobserved clonotypes were used to assess repertoire richness. For all TCRbeta clonotypes obtained by the gDNA method from a few donors, generation probabilities were computed with OLGA. This is the immuneACCESS table as TCRdb keeps it, with only in-frame sequences that have V and J called. A part of the clones is gone; compared with another copy, unresolved V genes explain less than half, and the rest is unexplained. The DNA gave D and trimming, while V, J and clone size come from that table. The sample table records 760,000 or so clones; about 96% of these occur just once. Around 0.21% of the sample goes to the ten largest clones.

Sequencing input: naive CD8+ T cells sorted from blood. Read against the paper, the sample's cell subset or site label means: CD45RA+CCR7+. The TCR was taken from a man in his thirties or forties in good health. Recombination joined TRBV9 with TRBJ2-1; 8 bases in the junction line up with TRBD2. The CDR3 here reads CASSGMAGGMNEQFF. The base sequence is TGTGCCAGCAGCGGCATGGCGGGAGGCATGAATGAGCAGTTCTTC.